A selection of T cell receptor beta chains follows, all from one sample in a study of early T cells in non-severe SARS-CoV-2 infection. TCRdb independently ran MiXCR on the 5' RACE reads; one entry per CDR3 protein. The table has fewer than 35,000 distinct CDR3 sequences, around 7% seen once; the top ten hold less than 3%. Sequencing was performed on whole blood. These receptors were taken from an adult who was a healthcare worker with PCR-confirmed SARS-CoV-2 infection or an uninfected control (not recorded which). Each CDR3 is given with its conserved first and last residue. Fields, in order: V gene, J gene, D gene, clone size, CDR3 length, CDR3 DNA, CDR3 protein. D genes are given only for firm matches. Clone sizes are given selectively: once, few, many, or a class where the clone is expanded.

V: TRBV6-5
J: TRBJ1-2
D: TRBD1
size: NA
length: 15
DNA: TGTGCCAGCAGTTACTACGACAGGGGGCCCTATGGCTACACCTTC
CDR3: CASSYYDRGPYGYTF

V: TRBV28
J: TRBJ1-5
D: TRBD1
size: medium-sized
length: 16
DNA: TGTGCCAGCAGTTTCGCTACAGGGGGCGGTGGTCAGCCCCAGCATTTT
CDR3: CASSFATGGGGQPQHF

V: TRBV27
J: TRBJ1-1
D: TRBD1
size: many
length: 14
DNA: TGTGCCAGCAGATGGACGGGACAGGGATATGAAGCTTTCTTT
CDR3: CASRWTGQGYEAFF

V: TRBV15
J: TRBJ2-7
D: TRBD2
size: NA
length: 12
DNA: TGTGCCACCAGCAGAGTAGCGGGAGAGCAGTACTTC
CDR3: CATSRVAGEQYF

V: TRBV28
J: TRBJ1-2
D: NA
size: many
length: 13
DNA: TGTGCCAGCACCTTGGGGGGGGCGCGGGGCTACACCTTC
CDR3: CASTLGGARGYTF

V: TRBV29-1
J: TRBJ2-5
D: NA
size: many
length: 14
DNA: TGCAGCGTTGCCCCAGGGGGGATCCAAGAGACCCAGTACTTC
CDR3: CSVAPGGIQETQYF

V: TRBV6-5
J: TRBJ2-1
D: TRBD2
size: NA
length: 16
DNA: TGTGCCAGCGTTTCCCGACTAGCGGGAGGGCCAGATGAGCAGTTCTTC
CDR3: CASVSRLAGGPDEQFF

V: TRBV5-1
J: TRBJ1-6
D: NA
size: few
length: 13
DNA: TGCGCCAGCGGAAAGATGGATAATTCACCCCTCCACTTT
CDR3: CASGKMDNSPLHF

V: TRBV20-1
J: TRBJ2-7
D: TRBD2
size: many
length: 13
DNA: TGCAGTGCTGGCCGGGACTATACCTACGAGCAGTACTTC
CDR3: CSAGRDYTYEQYF

V: TRBV4-3
J: TRBJ1-2
D: NA
size: few
length: 15
DNA: TGCGCCAGCAGCCAAAGCACAGAAGCTAACTATGGCTACACCTTC
CDR3: CASSQSTEANYGYTF

V: TRBV15
J: TRBJ1-1
D: NA
size: few
length: 15
DNA: TGTGCCACCAGCAGTCGACAGCAACCGATGACTGAAGCTTTCTTT
CDR3: CATSSRQQPMTEAFF

V: TRBV7-2
J: TRBJ1-3
D: NA
size: many
length: 13
DNA: TGTGCCAGCAGCCCGCAATATGGAAACACCATATATTTT
CDR3: CASSPQYGNTIYF

V: TRBV21-1
J: TRBJ2-1
D: NA
size: few
length: 15
DNA: TGTGCCAGCAGCAATGCCCCGGGGAGCTACAATGAGCAGTTCTTC
CDR3: CASSNAPGSYNEQFF

V: TRBV12-3/TRBV12-4
J: TRBJ2-5
D: NA
size: many
length: 11
DNA: TGTGCCAGCAGTTTAGTTGAGACCCAGTACTTC
CDR3: CASSLVETQYF

V: TRBV5-4
J: TRBJ1-5
D: TRBD1
size: many
length: 16
DNA: TGTGCCAGCAGCTCCGGGGACAGAACTAGCAATCAGCCCCAGCATTTT
CDR3: CASSSGDRTSNQPQHF

V: TRBV7-9
J: TRBJ2-2
D: NA
size: many
length: 15
DNA: TGTGCCAGCAGCTTAGCGCTTGATTTCACCGGGGAGCTGTTTTTT
CDR3: CASSLALDFTGELFF

V: TRBV11-3
J: TRBJ2-7
D: NA
size: many
length: 12
DNA: TGTGCCAGCAGCCCCAGCTCCTACGAGCAGTACTTC
CDR3: CASSPSSYEQYF

V: TRBV12-3/TRBV12-4
J: TRBJ1-4
D: NA
size: NA
length: 13
DNA: TGTGCCAGCAGCGGACAGATGGAAGAAAAACTGTTTTTT
CDR3: CASSGQMEEKLFF

V: TRBV2
J: TRBJ1-2
D: TRBD1
size: many
length: 15
DNA: TGTGCCAGCAGGGTCGAACAGGGGGCTAACTATGGCTACACCTTC
CDR3: CASRVEQGANYGYTF

V: TRBV4-3
J: TRBJ2-1
D: TRBD2
size: many
length: 17
DNA: TGCGCCAGCAGCCGATACGGACTAGCGGGAGGGCAGTTTGAGCAGTTCTTC
CDR3: CASSRYGLAGGQFEQFF

V: TRBV9
J: TRBJ1-1
D: NA
size: few
length: 15
DNA: TGTGCCAGCAGCGTAGGGCCGCGACAAGAGACTGAAGCTTTCTTT
CDR3: CASSVGPRQETEAFF

V: TRBV11-2
J: TRBJ2-5
D: TRBD1
size: many
length: 16
DNA: TGTGCCAGCAGCTTCAGACCGGGACAGCTCCAAGAGACCCAGTACTTC
CDR3: CASSFRPGQLQETQYF

V: TRBV10-1
J: TRBJ2-3
D: TRBD2
size: many
length: 15
DNA: TGCGCCAGCAGTGAGTACAGCGGGGGCAAGGATACGCAGTATTTT
CDR3: CASSEYSGGKDTQYF

V: TRBV5-1
J: TRBJ1-1
D: NA
size: many
length: 14
DNA: TGCGCCAGCAGCTTGGGGTTCGGGGAAACTGAAGCTTTCTTT
CDR3: CASSLGFGETEAFF

V: TRBV7-6
J: TRBJ2-5
D: NA
size: many
length: 15
DNA: TGTGCCAGCAGCTTAACCACGGCAGGGCAAGAGACCCAGTACTTC
CDR3: CASSLTTAGQETQYF

V: TRBV30
J: TRBJ2-3
D: NA
size: many
length: 15
DNA: TGTGCCTGGGGCCAGCTAGCAGTCGGCGCCGATACGCAGTATTTT
CDR3: CAWGQLAVGADTQYF

V: TRBV12-3/TRBV12-4
J: TRBJ1-4
D: NA
size: many
length: 14
DNA: TGTGCCAGCAGCTTGGACAGCTCTAATGAAAAACTGTTTTTT
CDR3: CASSLDSSNEKLFF

V: TRBV29-1
J: TRBJ2-7
D: NA
size: few
length: 13
DNA: TGCAGCGTTGAGTCCGGGGCCTCCTACGAGCAGTACTTC
CDR3: CSVESGASYEQYF

V: TRBV6-2/TRBV6-3
J: TRBJ2-7
D: NA
size: many
length: 12
DNA: TGTGCCAGCAGTCCCGTGATATACGAGCAGTACTTC
CDR3: CASSPVIYEQYF